Listed below are T cell receptor beta chains from one sample, sequenced in a study of blood T cell repertoires in COVID-19. Method: immunoSEQ multiplex PCR; TCRdb's copy keeps in-frame clones and lacks some. Seen here are 200,000 to 300,000 clones, about nine tenths observed once, and the top ten hold around 3.5%. The sequenced sample was peripheral blood. The receptor set was obtained from a woman aged 40-49 years with acute or convalescent COVID-19. Both conserved end residues are part of each CDR3. The order of the fields is D gene, J gene, clone size, V gene, CDR3 protein, CDR3 DNA. The D gene is left open where the match is weak. The size field is filled for only some rows; it gives once, few, many or a size class.

>NA|TRBJ1-6|NA|TRBV5-1
CASSLAGGGNSPLHF
TGCGCCAGCAGCTTGGCTGGGGGGGGTAATTCACCCCTCCACTTT
>TRBD1|TRBJ1-1|NA|TRBV3-1/TRBV3-2
CASRHRTGPNTEAFF
TGTGCCAGCAGACATCGGACAGGCCCTAACACTGAAGCTTTCTTT
>NA|TRBJ1-1|NA|TRBV4-1
CASSYQVSNTEAFF
TGCGCCAGCAGCTATCAGGTCTCAAACACTGAAGCTTTCTTT
>NA|TRBJ2-1|NA|TRBV12-3/TRBV12-4
CASSFRRGFGQFF
TGTGCCAGCAGTTTTAGGCGGGGTTTCGGGCAGTTCTTC
>TRBD2|TRBJ2-3|NA|TRBV4-1
CASSQQLGGGTDTQYF
TGCGCCAGCAGCCAACAGCTCGGGGGGGGTACAGATACGCAGTATTTT
>NA|TRBJ2-3|once|TRBV19
CASSLQPRGTDTQYF
TGTGCCAGTAGTCTCCAGCCCAGGGGCACAGATACGCAGTATTTT
>NA|TRBJ1-6|NA|TRBV5-1
CASSLGTEGSSPLHF
TGCGCCAGCAGCTTGGGAACGGAGGGTAGTTCACCCCTCCACTTT
>NA|TRBJ1-1|NA|TRBV2
CASSEIWQMNTEAFF
TGTGCCAGCAGTGAAATCTGGCAGATGAACACTGAAGCTTTCTTT
>TRBD2|TRBJ2-2|NA|TRBV10-2
CASSESAGGIGELFF
TGCGCCAGCAGTGAGTCGGCGGGGGGGATCGGGGAGCTGTTTTTT
>NA|TRBJ1-3|NA|TRBV27
CASSPTASGNTIYF
TGTGCCAGCAGTCCGACAGCCTCTGGAAACACCATATATTTT
>NA|TRBJ2-3|once|TRBV24-1
CATSAAGITDTQYF
TGTGCCACTTCGGCCGCAGGAATCACAGATACGCAGTATTTT
>TRBD1|TRBJ1-1|NA|TRBV10-3
CAISVTGQTNTEAFF
TGTGCCATCAGTGTAACGGGACAGACGAACACTGAAGCTTTCTTT
>TRBD2|TRBJ2-4|NA|TRBV2
CASSEQGLEGFRDKNIQYF
TGTGCCAGCAGTGAGCAAGGACTAGAGGGTTTTAGGGACAAAAACATTCAGTACTTC
>TRBD1|TRBJ1-2|NA|TRBV5-1
CASSFQTGEGYTF
TGCGCCAGCAGCTTTCAGACAGGGGAAGGCTACACCTTC
>TRBD1|TRBJ1-2|NA|TRBV19
CASSMTGENYGYTF
TGTGCCAGTAGTATGACAGGGGAGAACTATGGCTACACCTTC
>NA|TRBJ1-3|NA|TRBV7-2
CASSQAVRNTIYF
TGTGCCAGCAGCCAGGCTGTCCGAAACACCATATATTTT
>TRBD1|TRBJ1-1|NA|TRBV25-1
CASRQGARTEAFF
TGTGCCAGCAGGCAGGGGGCGCGCACTGAAGCTTTCTTT
>NA|TRBJ1-1|NA|TRBV4-1
CASSHPRAPYYTEAFF
TGCGCCAGCAGCCACCCCAGGGCCCCCTATTACACTGAAGCTTTCTTT
>NA|TRBJ1-6|NA|TRBV2
CASTLVAGYNSPLHF
TGTGCCAGCACCCTAGTGGCAGGGTATAATTCACCCCTCCACTTT
>NA|TRBJ1-1|NA|TRBV27
CASSLIRGNTEAFF
TGTGCCAGCAGTTTAATACGGGGTAACACTGAAGCTTTCTTT
>TRBD1|TRBJ1-2|NA|TRBV19
CASSMQTGTGGSSGGYTF
TGTGCCAGTAGTATGCAGACCGGGACAGGGGGCTCGAGCGGTGGCTACACCTTC
>NA|TRBJ1-1|NA|TRBV11-2
CASSLRGSARWRPEAFF
TGTGCCAGCAGCTTACGGGGTAGCGCGCGCTGGCGGCCTGAAGCTTTCTTT
>TRBD2|TRBJ2-3|NA|TRBV3-1/TRBV3-2
CASSQRGVTDTQYF
TGTGCCAGCAGCCAACGGGGGGTCACAGATACGCAGTATTTT
>NA|TRBJ2-5|NA|TRBV2
CASSEGGGPFQETQYF
TGTGCCAGCAGTGAAGGTGGCGGCCCATTCCAAGAGACCCAGTACTTC
>NA|TRBJ2-1|once|TRBV2
CASRAEVAAGNYNEQFF
TGTGCCAGCAGGGCGGAGGTGGCGGCAGGAAACTACAATGAGCAGTTCTTC
>TRBD1|TRBJ1-1|NA|TRBV11-2
CASSLGQGTGGSAFF
TGTGCCAGCAGCTTAGGGCAGGGAACAGGGGGCTCAGCTTTCTTT
>NA|TRBJ1-2|NA|TRBV5-1
CASSLAIGMDGYTF
TGCGCCAGCAGCTTGGCCATCGGGATGGATGGCTACACCTTC
>NA|TRBJ1-2|NA|TRBV5-6
CASSLGPGVNYGYTF
TGTGCCAGCAGCTTAGGTCCCGGGGTTAACTATGGCTACACCTTC
>TRBD1|TRBJ1-1|NA|TRBV11-2
CASSSYRGRDTEAFF
TGTGCCAGCAGCTCATACAGGGGGCGAGACACTGAAGCTTTCTTT
>TRBD2|TRBJ2-1|NA|TRBV6-1
CASSEATGLAGYNEQFF
TGTGCCAGCAGTGAAGCGACGGGACTAGCGGGGTACAATGAGCAGTTCTTC
>TRBD1|TRBJ1-2|NA|TRBV29-1
CSVEKTGGNPYVGYTF
TGCAGCGTTGAAAAGACAGGGGGTAATCCTTATGTAGGCTACACCTTC
>NA|TRBJ1-1|NA|TRBV5-1
CASSVQVNTEAFF
TGCGCCAGCAGCGTTCAGGTGAACACTGAAGCTTTCTTT
>NA|TRBJ2-5|NA|TRBV19
CASSITGTQETQYF
TGTGCCAGTAGTATCACAGGGACCCAAGAGACCCAGTACTTC
>TRBD1|TRBJ1-5|NA|TRBV3-1/TRBV3-2
CASSQELGTGRQPQHF
TGTGCCAGCAGCCAAGAGTTGGGGACAGGGCGACAGCCCCAGCATTTT
>TRBD2|TRBJ2-4|NA|TRBV3-1/TRBV3-2
CASSQDNPAGGVRAKNIQYF
TGTGCCAGCAGCCAAGATAACCCAGCGGGGGGGGTAAGGGCCAAAAACATTCAGTACTTC
>NA|TRBJ1-2|NA|TRBV27
CASSLTGDGYTF
TGTGCCAGCAGTTTAACCGGGGATGGCTACACCTTC
>NA|TRBJ1-1|NA|TRBV12-3/TRBV12-4
CASGWSNTEAFF
TGTGCCAGCGGATGGAGCAACACTGAAGCTTTCTTT
>NA|TRBJ2-3|NA|TRBV19
CASSIRASASTDTQYF
TGTGCCAGTAGTATTCGGGCTAGCGCTAGCACAGATACGCAGTATTTT
>TRBD1|TRBJ1-1|once|TRBV12-3/TRBV12-4
CASSQGGTEAFF
TGTGCCAGCAGCCAGGGGGGCACTGAAGCTTTCTTT
>NA|TRBJ2-2|NA|TRBV2
CASSDSLSTGELFF
TGTGCCAGCAGTGACAGTCTGTCCACCGGGGAGCTGTTTTTT
>TRBD1|TRBJ1-4|once|TRBV7-2
CASSLTGTGGFGEKLFF
TGTGCCAGCAGCTTAACCGGGACAGGGGGCTTCGGTGAAAAACTGTTTTTT
>NA|TRBJ1-1|NA|TRBV5-5
CASSLTRQPNTEAFF
TGTGCCAGCAGCCTCACCCGACAGCCCAACACTGAAGCTTTCTTT
>TRBD1|TRBJ1-1|NA|TRBV28
CASSMGQGGAEAFF
TGTGCCAGCAGTATGGGACAGGGGGGTGCTGAAGCTTTCTTT
>NA|TRBJ2-1|NA|TRBV11-2
CASSLASAGWNEQFF
TGTGCCAGCAGCTTAGCTTCGGCAGGGTGGAATGAGCAGTTCTTC
>TRBD1|TRBJ1-2|NA|TRBV2
CASSPGTGGGYGYTF
TGTGCCAGCAGTCCCGGGACAGGGGGCGGCTATGGCTACACCTTC
>TRBD1|TRBJ1-6|NA|TRBV7-9
CASSRTGGNSPLHF
TGTGCCAGCAGCCGGACAGGCGGTAATTCACCCCTCCACTTT
>NA|TRBJ1-2|NA|TRBV9
CASSQGNGYTF
TGTGCCAGCTCGCAGGGAAATGGCTACACCTTC
>TRBD2|TRBJ2-1|NA|TRBV9
CASSAEGLAGVNEQFF
TGTGCCAGCAGCGCAGAGGGTCTAGCGGGCGTCAATGAGCAGTTCTTC
>TRBD1|TRBJ1-2|NA|TRBV27
CASSRTGNYGYTF
TGTGCCAGCAGTCGGACAGGCAACTATGGCTACACCTTC